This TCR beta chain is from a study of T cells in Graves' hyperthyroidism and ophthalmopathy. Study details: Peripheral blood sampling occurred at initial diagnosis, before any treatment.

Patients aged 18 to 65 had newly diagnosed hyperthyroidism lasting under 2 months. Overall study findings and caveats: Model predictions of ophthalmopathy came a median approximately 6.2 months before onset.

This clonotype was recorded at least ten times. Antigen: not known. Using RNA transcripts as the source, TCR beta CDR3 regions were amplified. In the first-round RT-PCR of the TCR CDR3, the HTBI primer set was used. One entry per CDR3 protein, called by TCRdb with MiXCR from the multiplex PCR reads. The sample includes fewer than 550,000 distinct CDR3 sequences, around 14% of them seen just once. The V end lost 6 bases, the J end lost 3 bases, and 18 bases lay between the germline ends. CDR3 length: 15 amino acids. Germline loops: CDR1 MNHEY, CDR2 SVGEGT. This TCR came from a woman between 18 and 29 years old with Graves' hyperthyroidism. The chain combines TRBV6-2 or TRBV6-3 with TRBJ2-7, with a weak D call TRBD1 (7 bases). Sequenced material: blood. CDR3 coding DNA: TGTGCCAGCAGCGACCCAGGGGGGAAGAGCTACGAGCAGTACTTC. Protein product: CASSDPGGKSYEQYF.